Listed below are T cell receptor beta chains from one sample, sequenced in a study of STAT5B mutations in CD4+ large granular lymphocyte leukemia. Libraries were prepared by immunoSEQ multiplex PCR; TCRdb keeps only in-frame clonotypes and omits some of them. The sample contains around 24,000 clones, about 78% of which appear only once. The sample taken for sequencing was CD4+ T cells from blood buffy coats. The receptors derive from a human donor in good health. Each CDR3 is given with its conserved first and last residue. D genes are given only for firm matches. Only part of the rows carry a size: once, few, many, or a class if the clone is expanded.

V: TRBV10-3
D: .
J: TRBJ1-1
size: .
DNA: TGTGCCATCAGTGAGTCGAGGGGCGCAGGAGGTGCTGAAGCTTTCTTT
CDR3: CAISESRGAGGAEAFF

V: TRBV7-8
D: TRBD1
J: TRBJ2-7
size: once
DNA: TGTGCCAGCAGCTCCTGGACAGGGCTGGGCGAGCAGTACTTC
CDR3: CASSSWTGLGEQYF

V: TRBV11-2
D: TRBD1
J: TRBJ1-1
size: .
DNA: TGTGCCAGCAGCTTAGACAGGGGGCTTACTGAAGCTTTCTTT
CDR3: CASSLDRGLTEAFF

V: TRBV30
D: TRBD1
J: TRBJ2-7
size: .
DNA: TGTGCCTGGGGCACCGGGACAGGGTACCACGAGCAGTACTTC
CDR3: CAWGTGTGYHEQYF

V: TRBV5-4
D: TRBD1
J: TRBJ1-1
size: .
DNA: TGTGCCAGCAGACGACAGGGGGCGGTTACTGAAGCTTTCTTT
CDR3: CASRRQGAVTEAFF

V: TRBV28
D: TRBD1
J: TRBJ2-7
size: .
DNA: TGTGCCAGCAGGGTCCCGGGACAGGGGGCTGGGGAGCAGTACTTC
CDR3: CASRVPGQGAGEQYF

V: TRBV10-1
D: TRBD1
J: TRBJ1-3
size: .
DNA: TGCGCCAGCAGCCTGACAGGGATTGGAAACACCATATATTTT
CDR3: CASSLTGIGNTIYF

V: TRBV6-1
D: .
J: TRBJ1-1
size: .
DNA: TGTGCCAGCAGGGGACATCTGAACACTGAAGCTTTCTTT
CDR3: CASRGHLNTEAFF

V: TRBV18
D: .
J: TRBJ2-5
size: .
DNA: TGTGCCAGCTCACCCCTTGTCGACCGGGGGTTTACCCAGTACTTC
CDR3: CASSPLVDRGFTQYF

V: TRBV11-2
D: TRBD1
J: TRBJ2-5
size: once
DNA: TGTGCCAGCAGCTTAAGATGGACAGGGGGGAAGGAGACCCAGTACTTC
CDR3: CASSLRWTGGKETQYF

V: TRBV18
D: .
J: TRBJ2-7
size: .
DNA: TGTGCCAGCTCACCGAGGTTCTCCGAGCAGTACTTC
CDR3: CASSPRFSEQYF

V: TRBV19
D: .
J: TRBJ2-2
size: .
DNA: TGTGCCAGTAGCGAAATAGGGAACACCGGGGAGCTGTTTTTT
CDR3: CASSEIGNTGELFF